This TCR beta chain was documented in a study of identical twins. TCRdb reprocessed the 5' RACE reads via MiXCR and lists one record per CDR3 protein. The sample includes roughly 1.6 million distinct CDR3 sequences, about 30% seen only once; the top ten take about 0.27%. Germline lookup yields CDR1 SQVTM and CDR2 ANQGSEA. V lost 4 bases to trimming and J lost 6 bases, with 4 bases between them. There are 11 residues in the CDR3. Sequences were obtained from cord blood. The rearrangement uses TRBV29-1 and TRBJ2-6; no firm D call. This TCR derives from a newborn girl in good health. The CDR3 DNA sequence: TGCAGCGTTGTCCAGGCCAACGTCCTGACTTTC. Translation gives CSVVQANVLTF.